The 29 T cell receptor beta chains listed next were all sequenced from one sample in a study of spatial heterogeneity in lung cancer. TCRdb re-analysed the 5' RACE reads in MiXCR, keeping a single row per CDR3 protein. Of tens of thousands of distinct CDR3 sequences listed, about 5.9% are singletons. Time point indicated: sample taken at primary tumor resection. This specimen was PBMCs, taken at surgery. Receptor source: a female donor with early-stage non-small cell lung cancer.

Many counts were recorded for this clonotype. The rearrangement uses TRBV19 and TRBJ2-2; D might be TRBD2 (6 bases). The CDR3 is 14 amino acids. The V end was cut by 7 bases, the J end by 6 bases, with 15 bases between. Germline-derived CDR1 and CDR2 are LNHDA and SQIVND (reference sequence). The chain's CDR3 is CASTNGASAGELFF. In DNA form, the CDR3 reads TGTGCCAGTACAAATGGGGCTAGCGCCGGGGAGCTGTTTTTT.

This clonotype has ten or more counts. The V call is TRBV2, the J call TRBJ1-5; no reliable D call. V dropped 6 bases and J dropped 1 base, with 4 bases sitting between them. Germline values: CDR1 SNHLY, CDR2 FYNNEI. CDR3 length: 12 residues. The CDR3 reads CASRDSNQPQHF. CDR3 nucleotides: TGTGCCAGCAGGGACAGCAATCAGCCCCAGCATTTT.

This clonotype has a count of ten or more. The V and J genes are TRBV29-1 and TRBJ2-7; D is perhaps TRBD1 or TRBD2 (6 bases each). CDR3 size: 14 residues. Deletions cut 4 bases from V and 5 bases from J, with 18 bases between. Germline V lookup: CDR1 SQVTM, CDR2 ANQGSEA. CDR3: CSVGGTQGGDEQYF. Written as DNA, the CDR3 is TGCAGCGTTGGGGGTACACAGGGCGGGGACGAGCAGTACTTC.

This clonotype was seen repeatedly, ten times or more. V is TRBV6-2 or TRBV6-3 and J is TRBJ2-5, with unresolved D. Per germline, CDR1 MNHEY and CDR2 SVGEGT. This CDR3 has 14 amino acids. The V end was cut by 7 bases, the J end by 1 base, with 13 bases between. CDR3 DNA sequence: TGTGCCAGCACTCACTACCAGACCCAAGAGACCCAGTACTTC. Its protein product is CASTHYQTQETQYF.

Written as DNA, the CDR3 is TGCAGTGCTAGAGATGAGCAGCTAGCCAAAAACATTCAGTACTTC. The encoded protein is CSARDEQLAKNIQYF. V gene TRBV20-1 combines with J gene TRBJ2-4; D not certain. The germline V gene has CDR1 DFQATT and CDR2 SNEGSKA (reference sequence). The CDR3 contains 15 residues. Trimming took off 0 bases at V and 0 bases at J, with 9 bases between the two ends.

This clonotype was picked up a small number of times. The chain combines TRBV28 with TRBJ1-1; perhaps TRBD1 as D (6 bases). Trimming cost V 3 bases and J 1 base, with 9 bases left between them. Germline assignment: CDR1 MDHEN and CDR2 SYDVKM. The CDR3 covers 14 residues. This chain's CDR3 is CASSLGTRNTEAFF. CDR3 bases: TGTGCCAGCAGTTTGGGGACAAGGAACACTGAAGCTTTCTTT.

The chain uses TRBV5-1 and TRBJ2-2, with 9 bases lining up with TRBD1. Per the germline V gene, CDR1 is SGHRS and CDR2 is YFSETQ. The CDR3 extends over 16 amino acids. Trimming took 4 bases from V and 4 from J; bases not matched to a gene: 8. The CDR3 DNA reads as TGCGCCAGCAGCACCTGGACAGGGGCTAGCACCGGGGAGCTGTTTTTT. This translates into CASSTWTGASTGELFF.

This clonotype was picked up many times. This rearrangement joins TRBV5-6 to TRBJ1-2; tentative D call: TRBD1 (5 bases). V was clipped by 9 bases and J by 4 bases, with 16 bases between them. The CDR3 has 13 residues. Germline CDR1 reads SGHDT; CDR2 reads YYEEEE. As DNA, the CDR3 is TGTGCCACCTGGGCTTGGGGGACCTATGGCTACACCTTC. The encoded protein is CATWAWGTYGYTF.

The gene calls are TRBV18 and TRBJ1-4; D gene uncertain. This CDR3 spans 14 amino acids. Trimming removed 3 bases at V and 1 base at J, with 6 bases between. Germline V gene data show CDR1 as KGHSH and CDR2 as LQKENI. DNA for the CDR3: TGTGCCAGCTCACCCCTGGGAACTAATGAAAAACTGTTTTTT. Amino acids: CASSPLGTNEKLFF.

Ten or more counts support this clonotype. This chain joins TRBV13 and TRBJ2-3, with a tentative D call TRBD1 (5 bases). The V end lost 3 bases, the J end lost 1 base, and 17 bases lay between the germline ends. From germline, CDR1 is PRHDT and CDR2 FYEKMQ (reference sequence). The CDR3 has 17 residues. CDR3 nucleotides: TGTGCCAGCAGCTTGGGGCGGAACAAGCGAGGCACAGATACGCAGTATTTT. Its translation is CASSLGRNKRGTDTQYF. Together with reference TRBV13 and TRBJ2-3, the CDR3 gives the full variable domain: AAGVIQSPRHLIKEKRETATLKCYPIPRHDTVYWYQQGPGQDPQFLISFYEKMQSDKGSIPDRFSAQQFSDYHSELNMSSLELGDSALYFCASSLGRNKRGTDTQYFGPGTRLTVL.

This clonotype has just a few counts. The chain links TRBV14 to TRBJ1-6; no firm D call. Between the trimmed V and J ends, which lost 1 base and 13 bases, there was a span of 14 bases. Germline values: CDR1 SGHDN, CDR2 FVKESK. CDR3 length equals 14 residues. CDR3 in amino acids: CASSQGRKERPLHF. The CDR3 DNA follows: TGTGCCAGCAGCCAAGGGCGAAAAGAACGTCCCCTCCACTTT.

Relative to its sample, this clonotype is medium-sized. This chain joins TRBV28 and TRBJ2-3, with D perhaps TRBD1 or TRBD2 (5 bases each). The CDR3 loop spans 15 amino acids. Germline values: CDR1 MDHEN, CDR2 SYDVKM. V was shortened by 4 bases and J by 0 bases, with 11 bases between the two germline ends. CDR3 bases: TGTGCCAGCAGTTCCTGGGACGCGAGCACAGATACGCAGTATTTT. The encoded protein is CASSSWDASTDTQYF.

In this sample, this clonotype turned up many times. The rearrangement links TRBV6-4 to TRBJ2-1; D possibly corresponds to TRBD2 (5 bases). CDR1 and CDR2 (germline): MRHNA, SNTAGT. Between the trimmed V and J ends, which lost 0 bases and 4 bases, there was a span of 13 bases. The CDR3 totals 16 residues. The CDR3 sequence is CASSDSSRRGYNEQFF. DNA of the CDR3: TGTGCCAGCAGTGACTCGAGTCGCCGGGGATACAATGAGCAGTTCTTC.

This chain links TRBV29-1 with TRBJ2-5, with 8 bases that match TRBD2. This CDR3 has 13 amino acids. CDR1 and CDR2 (germline): SQVTM, ANQGSEA. Germline trimming cut 6 bases from V and 4 bases from J; bases unmatched to any gene: 7. Here the CDR3 DNA reads TGCAGCGTCAGGGGCCTAGCGGGAGAGACCCAGTACTTC. Translating gives CSVRGLAGETQYF.

V is TRBV5-8 and J is TRBJ2-7; 7 positions match TRBD1. The V gene's germline CDR1 is SGHTS and CDR2 YDEGEE. The CDR3 contains 12 residues. The CDR3 loop reads CVSSLTGYEQYV. Written as DNA, the CDR3 is TGTGTCAGCAGCTTGACAGGGTACGAGCAGTACGTC.

A few counts support this clonotype. The rearrangement joins TRBV12-3 or TRBV12-4 to TRBJ1-1; D not certain. The V end was cut by 0 bases, the J end by 3 bases, with 11 bases between. CDR3 length: 15 residues. Here the CDR3 reads CASSLAMGRDTEAFF. The CDR3 nucleotides read TGTGCCAGCAGTTTAGCGATGGGGAGGGACACTGAAGCTTTCTTT.

This clonotype was detected many times. The V call is TRBV20-1, the J call TRBJ2-3; TRBD2 matches at 8 bases. Trimming removed 6 bases from V and 5 bases from J; junction bases left unmatched: 13. The germline V gene has CDR1 DFQATT and CDR2 SNEGSKA (reference sequence). This CDR3 is 15 amino acids long. CDR3 amino acids: CSATSRRGAGDTQYF. The CDR3 region has the DNA TGCAGTGCAACCTCCCGGCGGGGGGCTGGAGATACGCAGTATTTT.

This clonotype was found many times. The chain combines TRBV6-5 with TRBJ2-5; possible D gene TRBD1, 6 bases. CDR1 is MNHEY, CDR2 SVGAGI, per germline. Trimming cost V 5 bases and J 4 bases, with 14 bases left between them. This CDR3 is built from 14 residues. The CDR3 nucleotides are TGTGCCAGCAGTGGACCAGGGGCGGCAGAGACCCAGTACTTC. It specifies CASSGPGAAETQYF.

This clonotype was observed many times. This chain links TRBV28 with TRBJ2-6; D is tentatively TRBD1 or TRBD2 (5 bases each). Trimming cost V 8 bases and J 2 bases, with 13 bases left between them. CDR3 length: 15 amino acids. The germline CDR1 and CDR2 sequences are MDHEN and SYDVKM. As DNA, the CDR3 is TGTGCCAGCGGGGACGGACCAGCTGGGGCCAACGTCCTGACTTTC. Translated: CASGDGPAGANVLTF.

The rearrangement joins TRBV19 to TRBJ2-1, with 9 nucleotides matching TRBD1. CDR3 length: 14 residues. J lost 10 bases, V lost 6 bases, and 10 bases had no gene match. Germline assignment: CDR1 LNHDA and CDR2 SQIVND (reference sequence). CDR3 amino acids: CASRPGQGSPEQFF. CDR3 in DNA: TGTGCCAGTAGGCCGGGACAGGGATCCCCAGAGCAGTTCTTC.

This clonotype was seen a few times. V usage is TRBV6-1 and J usage is TRBJ2-1, with 8 bases lining up with TRBD1. The ends lost 5 bases at V and 7 bases at J; junction bases unmatched: 4. The CDR3 spans 13 residues. Germline loops: CDR1 MNHNS, CDR2 SASEGT. The CDR3 reads CASSIRQGNEQFF. CDR3 nucleotide sequence: TGTGCCAGCAGTATACGACAGGGGAATGAGCAGTTCTTC.

This clonotype has ten or more counts. The J gene is TRBJ1-2, the V gene TRBV4-1; D possibly corresponds to TRBD1 (5 bases). The V and J ends lost 1 base and 2 bases respectively, with 17 bases between them. Germline CDR1 is MGHRA and CDR2 is YSYEKL. The CDR3 spans 17 residues. CDR3 loop: CASSQVGSGTTNYGYTF. The CDR3 DNA follows: TGCGCCAGCAGCCAAGTGGGGTCAGGGACCACGAACTATGGCTACACCTTC.

By share, this clonotype counts as medium-sized (0.01 to 0.1%). J is TRBJ1-3 and V is TRBV12-3 or TRBV12-4, with unresolved D. The CDR3 consists of 12 residues. Between the trimmed V and J ends, which lost 2 bases and 1 base, there was a span of 0 bases. CDR3 nucleotide sequence: TGTGCCAGCAGTTTATCTGGAAACACCATATATTTT. Translated: CASSLSGNTIYF.

This clonotype has a handful of counts. The CDR3 loop reads CASSSFSGSSNEQFF. CDR3 DNA sequence: TGTGCCAGCAGCTCCTTTAGTGGGAGCTCCAATGAGCAGTTCTTC. The chain recombines TRBV7-2 with TRBJ2-1; the D gene is possibly TRBD2 (5 bases). The CDR3 covers 15 residues. V was shortened by 4 bases and J by 6 bases, with 16 bases between the two germline ends. Germline CDR1 is SGHTA and CDR2 is FQGNSA. Based on the CDR3 plus reference TRBV7-2 and TRBJ2-1, the full variable domain is GAGVSQSPSNKVTEKGKDVELRCDPISGHTALYWYRQSLGQGLEFLIYFQGNSAPDKSGLPSDRFSAERTGGSVSTLTIQRTQQEDSAVYLCASSSFSGSSNEQFFGPGTRLTVL.

The CDR3 region is CSAPVTGGNQPQHF. The CDR3 bases are TGCAGTGCTCCCGTGACGGGAGGAAATCAGCCCCAGCATTTT. The chain carries TRBV20-1 and TRBJ1-5; D uncertain. The CDR3 consists of 14 residues. Germline V gives CDR1 DFQATT, CDR2 SNEGSKA (reference sequence). Trimming cost V 5 bases and J 4 bases, with 15 bases left between them.

This clonotype was recorded at least ten times. V gene TRBV10-3 combines with J gene TRBJ2-5, with 11 positions matching TRBD2. V dropped 8 bases and J dropped 1; count of bases not matched to a gene: 0. The length of the CDR3 is 13 residues. The germline V gene has CDR1 ENHRY and CDR2 SYGVKD. The chain's CDR3 is CAIGTSGQETQYF. CDR3 in DNA: TGTGCCATCGGGACTAGCGGCCAAGAGACCCAGTACTTC.

This clonotype has ten or more counts. The rearrangement links TRBV6-5 to TRBJ2-2, with D possibly TRBD2 on 6 matching bases. CDR1 is MNHEY and CDR2 is SVGAGI in the germline V gene. Trimming removed 6 bases from V and 5 bases from J, with 16 bases in between. The CDR3 contains 15 residues. The chain's CDR3 is CASRVPGAETGELFF. CDR3 in DNA: TGTGCCAGCAGGGTTCCGGGAGCTGAAACCGGGGAGCTGTTTTTT.

This clonotype was seen repeatedly, ten times or more. The rearrangement joins TRBV10-3 to TRBJ2-7; the match to TRBD1 covers 11 bases. The CDR3 has 17 amino acids. V gave up 4 bases and J gave up 0 bases; unmatched junction bases: 8. Per germline, CDR1 ENHRY and CDR2 SYGVKD. The CDR3: CAISGGQGALSSYEQYV. In DNA, the CDR3 is TGTGCCATCAGTGGCGGACAGGGGGCCTTGAGCTCCTACGAGCAGTACGTC.

This clonotype came up many times. The rearrangement joins TRBV27 to TRBJ1-5; perhaps TRBD1 as D (5 bases). Per germline, CDR1 MNHEY and CDR2 SMNVEV (reference sequence). The CDR3 runs 14 residues. Trimming stripped 3 bases from V and 4 bases from J, with 10 bases between. In DNA, the CDR3 is TGTGCCAGCAGTTTTGGGCAGGGAAATCAGCCCCAGCATTTT. It specifies CASSFGQGNQPQHF.